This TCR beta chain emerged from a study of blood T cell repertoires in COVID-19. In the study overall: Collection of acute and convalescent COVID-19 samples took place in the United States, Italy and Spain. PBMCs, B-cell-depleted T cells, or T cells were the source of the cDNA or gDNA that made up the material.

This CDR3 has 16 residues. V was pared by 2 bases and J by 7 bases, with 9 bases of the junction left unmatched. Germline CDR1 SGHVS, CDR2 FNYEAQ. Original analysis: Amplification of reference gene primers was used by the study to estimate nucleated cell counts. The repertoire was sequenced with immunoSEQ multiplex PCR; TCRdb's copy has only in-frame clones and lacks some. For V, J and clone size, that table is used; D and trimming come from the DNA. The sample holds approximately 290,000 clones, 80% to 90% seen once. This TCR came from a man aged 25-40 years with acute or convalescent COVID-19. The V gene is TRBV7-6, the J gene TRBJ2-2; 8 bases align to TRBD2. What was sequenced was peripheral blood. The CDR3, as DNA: TGTGCCAGCAGCTTACCAGCGGGGGCCAGGGGCGGGGAGCTGTTTTTT. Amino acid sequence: CASSLPAGARGGELFF.